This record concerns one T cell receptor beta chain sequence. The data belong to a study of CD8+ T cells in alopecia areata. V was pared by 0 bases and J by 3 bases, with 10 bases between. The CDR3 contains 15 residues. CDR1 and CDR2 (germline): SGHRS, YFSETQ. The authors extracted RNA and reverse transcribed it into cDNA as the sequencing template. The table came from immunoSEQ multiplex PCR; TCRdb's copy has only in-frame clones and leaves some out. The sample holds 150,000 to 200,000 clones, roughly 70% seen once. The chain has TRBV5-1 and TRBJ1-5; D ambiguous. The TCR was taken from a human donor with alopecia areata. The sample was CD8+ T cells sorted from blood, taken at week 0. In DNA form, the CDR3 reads TGCGCCAGCAGCTTGGGTCCGACACTCAATCAGCCCCAGCATTTT. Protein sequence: CASSLGPTLNQPQHF.